The 21 T cell receptor beta chains listed next were all sequenced from one sample in a study of blood T cell repertoires in COVID-19. Generated by immunoSEQ multiplex PCR, the TCRdb table keeps only in-frame clones and is missing some. This sample has some 96,000 clones; around four fifths occur once, and the top ten carry roughly a third. The sequenced material came from peripheral blood. These receptors all come from a man between 65 and 85 years old with active or convalescent COVID-19.

The CDR3 DNA is TGTGCCAGTAGTCCGTCGGACAGGGACACCGGGGAGCTGTTTTTT. It encodes CASSPSDRDTGELFF. The chain recombines TRBV19 with TRBJ2-2, with 8 positions matching TRBD1. Germline-derived CDR1 and CDR2 are LNHDA and SQIVND (reference sequence). The J segment lost 3 bases and the V segment lost 5 bases, leaving 5 bases of the junction unmatched. The CDR3 has 15 residues. Using reference TRBV19 and TRBJ2-2 for the parts outside the CDR3, the full variable domain is DGGITQSPKYLFRKEGQNVTLSCEQNLNHDAMYWYRQDPGQGLRLIYYSQIVNDFQKGDIAEGYSVSREKKESFPLTVTSAQKNPTAFYLCASSPSDRDTGELFFGEGSRLTVL.

This clone occurred a few times. The chain combines TRBV19 with TRBJ1-5; D not certain. Germline lookup yields CDR1 LNHDA and CDR2 SQIVND (reference sequence). This CDR3 comprises 14 residues. Between the trimmed V and J ends, which lost 7 bases and 0 bases, there was a span of 10 bases. As DNA, the CDR3 is TGTGCCAGTACTTCAGGTGATAGCAATCAGCCCCAGCATTTT. Protein sequence: CASTSGDSNQPQHF. The whole variable domain, filled in from reference TRBV19 and TRBJ1-5, reads DGGITQSPKYLFRKEGQNVTLSCEQNLNHDAMYWYRQDPGQGLRLIYYSQIVNDFQKGDIAEGYSVSREKKESFPLTVTSAQKNPTAFYLCASTSGDSNQPQHFGDGTRLSIL.

This clone was seen just once. The chain carries TRBV7-3 and TRBJ2-1, with D possibly matching TRBD2 (6 bases). CDR1 is SGHTA, CDR2 FQGTGA, per germline. V lost 5 bases, J lost 0 bases, and 11 bases lay in between. The CDR3 runs to 15 residues. As DNA, the CDR3 is TGTGCCAGCAGCCCCCGTAGCGGCTCCTACAATGAGCAGTTCTTC. Amino acids: CASSPRSGSYNEQFF.

This clone was found once. This chain links TRBV6-5 with TRBJ2-1; 8 positions agree with TRBD2. There are 15 residues in the CDR3. From germline, CDR1 is MNHEY and CDR2 SVGAGI. Trimming cost V 6 bases and J 7 bases; bases outside gene matches: 11. In DNA form, the CDR3 reads TGTGCCAGCAGCCTCGGACTAGCATGGAGTAATGAGCAGTTCTTC. Translating it yields CASSLGLAWSNEQFF.

The chain links TRBV5-1 to TRBJ1-6; D perhaps matches TRBD1 (6 bases). Trimming left V 0 bases short and J 9 bases short, with 13 bases between. The CDR3 has 15 residues. CDR1 is SGHRS and CDR2 is YFSETQ in the germline V gene. DNA of the CDR3: TGCGCCAGCAGCTTGGTACAGGGTGCTGGTTCACCCCTCCACTTT. This gives the protein CASSLVQGAGSPLHF.

The rearrangement links TRBV7-8 to TRBJ1-1; D perhaps matches TRBD1 (6 bases). V gave up 5 bases and J gave up 1 base, with 8 bases separating them. The CDR3 totals 13 residues. Per germline, CDR1 SGHVS and CDR2 FQNEAQ. This CDR3 is CASSKTGNTEAFF. CDR3 bases: TGTGCCAGCAGCAAGACAGGGAACACTGAAGCTTTCTTT.

The chain combines TRBV19 with TRBJ1-2; no firm D call. Germline loops: CDR1 LNHDA, CDR2 SQIVND (reference sequence). The CDR3 totals 17 residues. The V end lost 5 bases, the J end lost 9 bases, and 28 bases lay between the germline ends. CDR3 coding DNA: TGTGCCAGTAGTTCCAAACCCTCAACCCCGGGGTTCCATCGCTACACCTTC. Residues: CASSSKPSTPGFHRYTF.

CDR3 in amino acids: CASRLSPRQGPYEQYF. The CDR3 DNA follows: TGTGCAAGTCGCTTATCCCCTAGGCAGGGGCCGTACGAGCAGTACTTC. The rearrangement joins TRBV12-2 to TRBJ2-7; TRBD1 was called by the table and not checked on the DNA. TRBV12-2 is recorded as a pseudogene. This CDR3 is built from 16 residues.

The rearrangement joins TRBV10-3 to TRBJ2-1; TRBD1 aligns across 8 bases. CDR3 length: 13 residues. Trimming at V came to 5 bases and at J to 8 bases, leaving 5 bases not matched to a gene. Germline V gene sequence: CDR1 ENHRY, CDR2 SYGVKD. CDR3 sequence reads: CAISRQGFDEQFF. DNA of the CDR3: TGTGCCATCAGTCGACAGGGGTTCGATGAGCAGTTCTTC.

This chain links TRBV7-2 with TRBJ2-5, with D possibly being TRBD2 (6 bases). CDR1 and CDR2 from the germline V gene are SGHTA and FQGNSA. This CDR3 comprises 15 residues. Trimming cost V 6 bases and J 5 bases, with 19 bases left between them. CDR3 protein: CASSIHGAGRETQYF. The CDR3 DNA follows: TGTGCCAGCAGTATCCACGGCGCAGGGAGGGAGACCCAGTACTTC.

This clone was seen only once. This chain uses TRBV24-1 with TRBJ2-3, with TRBD2 as a possible D gene (6 bases). The CDR3 has 14 amino acids. CDR1 is KGHDR, CDR2 SFDVKD, per germline. Deletions cut 5 bases from V and 0 bases from J, with 8 bases between. CDR3 in DNA: TGTGCCACCAGTGCCGGGGGAAGCACAGATACGCAGTATTTT. Protein: CATSAGGSTDTQYF.

Here the CDR3 reads CASSIASGQFNQPQHF. CDR3 coding DNA: TGTGCCAGTAGTATAGCATCGGGACAGTTCAATCAGCCCCAGCATTTT. The V gene is TRBV19, the J gene TRBJ1-5; TRBD1 matches 7 bases. This CDR3 has 16 residues. Germline V gene lookup returns CDR1 LNHDA and CDR2 SQIVND (reference sequence). Trimming took 1 base from V and 3 from J; bases not matched to a gene: 6.

The J gene is TRBJ2-6, the V gene TRBV5-6; 9 bases align to TRBD1. The V gene's germline CDR1 is SGHDT and CDR2 YYEEEE. The CDR3 is 18 residues long. V trimming: 0 bases; J trimming: 4 bases; junction bases outside the gene matches: 8. As DNA, the CDR3 is TGTGCCAGCAGCTTGGAAACCGGGACAGGGTACGGGGCCAACGTCCTGACTTTC. Translation gives CASSLETGTGYGANVLTF. The full variable domain, its missing parts supplied by reference TRBV5-6 and TRBJ2-6, is DAGVTQSPTHLIKTRGQQVTLRCSPKSGHDTVSWYQQALGQGPQFIFQYYEEEERQRGNFPDRFSGHQFPNYSSELNVNALLLGDSALYLCASSLETGTGYGANVLTFGAGSRLTVL.

This clone has only a few counts. The genes are TRBV6-6 and TRBJ1-1; D gene ambiguous. V was clipped by 3 bases and J by 0 bases, with 14 bases between them. Germline loops: CDR1 MNHNY, CDR2 SVGAGI (reference sequence). This CDR3 is built from 16 residues. DNA of the CDR3: TGTGCCAGCAGTTATGGCCACCCCCCCATGAACACTGAAGCTTTCTTT. Amino acids: CASSYGHPPMNTEAFF.

The rearrangement uses TRBV25-1 and TRBJ2-1, with 13 bases identical to TRBD2. The CDR3 sequence is 17 residues long. Trimming at V came to 6 bases and at J to 1 base, leaving 6 bases not matched to a gene. The germline gives CDR1 MGHDK, CDR2 SYGVNS. As DNA, the CDR3 is TGTGCCAGCAGCTGGACTAGCGGGGGCCGGTCCTACAATGAGCAGTTCTTC. Translation: CASSWTSGGRSYNEQFF.

The chain combines TRBV19 with TRBJ2-7; tentative D call: TRBD1 (6 bases). CDR1 is LNHDA and CDR2 is SQIVND in the germline V gene (reference sequence). Between the trimmed V and J ends, which lost 5 bases and 4 bases, there was a span of 21 bases. The CDR3 length is 16 residues. The CDR3 reads CASSAQSTGRGYEQYF. The CDR3 DNA follows: TGTGCCAGTAGTGCCCAATCCACAGGGAGAGGATACGAGCAGTACTTC. Full variable domain (remainder filled in from reference TRBV19 and TRBJ2-7): DGGITQSPKYLFRKEGQNVTLSCEQNLNHDAMYWYRQDPGQGLRLIYYSQIVNDFQKGDIAEGYSVSREKKESFPLTVTSAQKNPTAFYLCASSAQSTGRGYEQYFGPGTRLTVT.

The chain links TRBV11-2 to TRBJ2-1, with 10 bases fitting TRBD2. The V and J ends lost 2 bases and 0 bases, in that order; junction bases with no gene match: 7. Germline CDR1 and CDR2: SGHAT and FQNNGV. CDR3 length: 18 amino acids. CDR3 loop: CASSLRLAGAGSYNEQFF. In DNA, the CDR3 is TGTGCCAGCAGCTTAAGACTAGCGGGTGCTGGCTCCTACAATGAGCAGTTCTTC.

V usage is TRBV18 and J usage is TRBJ2-6; no clear D gene. The V end was cut by 6 bases, the J end by 1 base, with 13 bases between. Looked up from germline, CDR1 is KGHSH and CDR2 is LQKENI. The CDR3 length is 16 residues. The CDR3 spells CASSLNHGSGANVLTF. The CDR3 DNA sequence: TGTGCCAGCTCCCTAAACCACGGGTCTGGGGCCAACGTCCTGACTTTC.

The chain has TRBV12-5 and TRBJ2-7, with a tentative D call TRBD2 (5 bases). This CDR3 comprises 14 residues. V was shortened by 1 base and J by 2 bases, with 9 bases between the two germline ends. Germline V gene lookup returns CDR1 LGHNT and CDR2 FRNRAP. CDR3 loop: CASGLGGQAYEQYF. The CDR3 nucleotides read TGTGCTAGTGGTTTGGGAGGGCAGGCCTACGAGCAGTACTTC.

By share, this clone counts as medium-sized. The rearrangement uses TRBV28 and TRBJ1-1; a weak D match, TRBD1 (5 bases). The CDR3 has 14 residues. Germline V lookup: CDR1 MDHEN, CDR2 SYDVKM. V was pared by 4 bases and J by 4 bases, with 13 bases between. The CDR3 DNA reads as TGTGCCAGCAGTTCGTCAGGGTACGGCACTGAAGCTTTCTTT. Protein sequence: CASSSSGYGTEAFF.

This chain links TRBV6-2 or TRBV6-3 with TRBJ2-7, with 9 bases lining up with TRBD2. This CDR3 contains 14 residues. The V gene end was trimmed by 1 base and the J gene end by 5 bases; junction bases not matched to a gene: 3. Looked up from germline, CDR1 is MNHEY and CDR2 is SVGEGT. CDR3 nucleotide sequence: TGTGCCAGCAGTTACTGGGCTAGCGGGGACGAGCAGTACTTC. Protein sequence: CASSYWASGDEQYF.